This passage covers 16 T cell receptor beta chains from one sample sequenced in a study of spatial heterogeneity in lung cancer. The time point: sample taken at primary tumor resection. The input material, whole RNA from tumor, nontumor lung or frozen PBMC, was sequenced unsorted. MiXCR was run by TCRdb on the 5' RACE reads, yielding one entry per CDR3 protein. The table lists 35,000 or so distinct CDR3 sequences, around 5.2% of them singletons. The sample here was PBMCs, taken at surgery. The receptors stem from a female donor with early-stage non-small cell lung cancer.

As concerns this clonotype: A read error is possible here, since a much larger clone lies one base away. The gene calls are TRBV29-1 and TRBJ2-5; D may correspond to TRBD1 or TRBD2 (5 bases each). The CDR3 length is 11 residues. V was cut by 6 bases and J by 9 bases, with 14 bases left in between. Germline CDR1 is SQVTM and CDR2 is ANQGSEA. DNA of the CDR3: TGCAGCGTCAATCCCGGGACCCCCCAGTACTTC. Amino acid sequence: CSVNPGTPQYF. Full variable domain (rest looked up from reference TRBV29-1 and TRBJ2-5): SAVISQKPSRDICQRGTSLTIQCQVDSQVTMMFWYRQQPGQSLTLIATANQGSEATYESGFVIDKFPISRPNLTFSTLTVSNMSPEDSSIYLCSVNPGTPQYFGPGTRLLVL.

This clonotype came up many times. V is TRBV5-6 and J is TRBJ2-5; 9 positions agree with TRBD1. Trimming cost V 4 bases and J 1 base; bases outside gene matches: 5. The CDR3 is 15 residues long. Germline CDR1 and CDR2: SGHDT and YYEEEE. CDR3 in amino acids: CASSGGQGPQETQYF. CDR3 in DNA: TGTGCCAGCAGCGGAGGACAGGGGCCCCAAGAGACCCAGTACTTC. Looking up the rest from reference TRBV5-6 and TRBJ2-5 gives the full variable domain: DAGVTQSPTHLIKTRGQQVTLRCSPKSGHDTVSWYQQALGQGPQFIFQYYEEEERQRGNFPDRFSGHQFPNYSSELNVNALLLGDSALYLCASSGGQGPQETQYFGPGTRLLVL.

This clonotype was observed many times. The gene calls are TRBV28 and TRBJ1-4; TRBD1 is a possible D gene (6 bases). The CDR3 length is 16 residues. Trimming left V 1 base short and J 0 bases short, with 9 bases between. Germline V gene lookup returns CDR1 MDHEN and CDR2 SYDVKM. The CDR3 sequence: CASSLYAGATNEKLFF. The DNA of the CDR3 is TGTGCCAGCAGTTTATACGCAGGGGCAACTAATGAAAAACTGTTTTTT.

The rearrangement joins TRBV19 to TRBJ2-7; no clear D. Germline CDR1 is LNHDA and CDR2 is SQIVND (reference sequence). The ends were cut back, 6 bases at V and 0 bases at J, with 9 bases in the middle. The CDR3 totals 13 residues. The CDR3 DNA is TGTGCCAGTAGACAGTCAAGCTCCTACGAGCAGTACTTC. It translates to CASRQSSSYEQYF.

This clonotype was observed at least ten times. The chain's CDR3 is CASSQDMGTQYF. The CDR3 DNA is TGCGCCAGCAGCCAAGATATGGGTACGCAGTATTTT. The rearrangement links TRBV4-1 to TRBJ2-3; D gene ambiguous. The CDR3 runs to 12 residues. Germline assignment: CDR1 MGHRA and CDR2 YSYEKL. Trimming pared 0 bases from V and 8 bases from J, leaving 6 bases between.

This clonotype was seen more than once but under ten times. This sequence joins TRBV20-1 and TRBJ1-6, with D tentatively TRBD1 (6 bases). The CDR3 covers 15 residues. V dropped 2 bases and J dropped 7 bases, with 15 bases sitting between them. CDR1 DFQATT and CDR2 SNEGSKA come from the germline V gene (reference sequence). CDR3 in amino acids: CSARLSGVGNSPLHF. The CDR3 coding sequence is TGCAGTGCTAGATTATCAGGGGTAGGGAATTCACCCCTCCACTTT.

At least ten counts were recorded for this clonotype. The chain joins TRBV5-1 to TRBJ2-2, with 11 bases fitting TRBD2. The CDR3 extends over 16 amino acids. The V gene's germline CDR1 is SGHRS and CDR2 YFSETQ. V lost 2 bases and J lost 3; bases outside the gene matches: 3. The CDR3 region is CASSFMTSGDTGELFF. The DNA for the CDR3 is TGCGCCAGCAGCTTTATGACTAGCGGGGACACCGGGGAGCTGTTTTTT.

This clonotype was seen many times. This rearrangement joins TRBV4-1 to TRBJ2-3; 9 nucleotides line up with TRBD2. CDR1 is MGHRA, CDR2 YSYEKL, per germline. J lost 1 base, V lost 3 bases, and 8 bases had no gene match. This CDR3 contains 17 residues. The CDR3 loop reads CASSQGGRAGGTDTQYF. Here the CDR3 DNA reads TGCGCCAGCAGCCAGGGCGGGAGGGCCGGCGGCACAGATACGCAGTATTTT.

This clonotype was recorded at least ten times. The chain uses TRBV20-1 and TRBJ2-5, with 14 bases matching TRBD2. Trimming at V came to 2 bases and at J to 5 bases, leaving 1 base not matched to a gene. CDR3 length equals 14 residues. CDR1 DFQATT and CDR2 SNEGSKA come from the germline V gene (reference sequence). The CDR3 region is CSARRTSGGETQYF. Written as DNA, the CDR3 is TGCAGTGCTAGAAGGACTAGCGGGGGGGAGACCCAGTACTTC.

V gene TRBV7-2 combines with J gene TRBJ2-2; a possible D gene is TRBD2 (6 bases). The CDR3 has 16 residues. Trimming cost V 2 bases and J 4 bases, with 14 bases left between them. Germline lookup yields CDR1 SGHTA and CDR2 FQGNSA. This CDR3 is CASSLLGGTSTGELFF. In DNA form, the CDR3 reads TGTGCCAGCAGCTTACTAGGCGGGACGAGCACCGGGGAGCTGTTTTTT.

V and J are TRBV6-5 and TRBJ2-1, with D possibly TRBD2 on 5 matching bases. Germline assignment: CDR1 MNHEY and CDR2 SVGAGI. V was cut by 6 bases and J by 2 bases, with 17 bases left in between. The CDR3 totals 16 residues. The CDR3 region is CASSPGVDSTYNEQFF. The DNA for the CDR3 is TGTGCCAGCAGCCCCGGGGTGGACTCTACCTACAATGAGCAGTTCTTC.

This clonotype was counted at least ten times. CDR3 protein: CASTTGLSEQYF. CDR3 DNA sequence: TGTGCCAGCACGACAGGGTTGTCCGAGCAGTACTTC. This chain joins TRBV3-1 and TRBJ2-7; 7 bases align to TRBD1. Germline values: CDR1 LGHDT, CDR2 YNNKEL (reference sequence). Trimming cost V 7 bases and J 6 bases; bases outside gene matches: 6. CDR3 length: 12 residues.

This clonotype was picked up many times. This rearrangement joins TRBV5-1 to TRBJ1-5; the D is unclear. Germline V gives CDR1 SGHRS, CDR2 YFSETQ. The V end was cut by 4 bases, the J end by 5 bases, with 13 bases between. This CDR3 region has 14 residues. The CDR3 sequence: CASSPGGTDQPQHF. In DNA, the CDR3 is TGCGCCAGCAGCCCGGGAGGTACAGATCAGCCCCAGCATTTT. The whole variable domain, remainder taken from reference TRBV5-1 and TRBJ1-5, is KAGVTQTPRYLIKTRGQQVTLSCSPISGHRSVSWYQQTPGQGLQFLFEYFSETQRNKGNFPGRFSGRQFSNSRSEMNVSTLELGDSALYLCASSPGGTDQPQHFGDGTRLSIL.

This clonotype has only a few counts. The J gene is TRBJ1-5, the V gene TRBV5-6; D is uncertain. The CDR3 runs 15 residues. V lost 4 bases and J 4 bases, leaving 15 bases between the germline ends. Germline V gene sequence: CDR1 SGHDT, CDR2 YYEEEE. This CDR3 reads CASSPSRWGNQPQHF. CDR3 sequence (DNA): TGTGCCAGCAGCCCCTCCCGTTGGGGAAATCAGCCCCAGCATTTT.

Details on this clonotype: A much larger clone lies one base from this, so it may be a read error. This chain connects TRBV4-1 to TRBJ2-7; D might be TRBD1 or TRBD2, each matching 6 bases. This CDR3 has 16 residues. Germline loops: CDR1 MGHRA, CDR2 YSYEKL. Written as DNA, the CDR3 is TGCACCAGCAGCCATAGGGGGACTCGGGGCTCCTACGAGCAGTACTTC. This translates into CTSSHRGTRGSYEQYF.

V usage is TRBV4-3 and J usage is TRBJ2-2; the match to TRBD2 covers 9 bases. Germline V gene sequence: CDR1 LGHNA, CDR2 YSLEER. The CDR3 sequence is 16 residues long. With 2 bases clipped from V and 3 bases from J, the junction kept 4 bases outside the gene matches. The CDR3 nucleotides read TGCGCCAGCAGCCAACATCTAGCGGGATACACCGGGGAGCTGTTTTTT. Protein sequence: CASSQHLAGYTGELFF.